One and the same sample provided the 16 T cell receptor beta chains below, sequenced in a study of blood T cell repertoires in COVID-19. The data were produced by immunoSEQ multiplex PCR, yet TCRdb's version contains in-frame clones alone and is incomplete. The sample holds roughly 230,000 clones, around 84% seen once. Sequencing used PBMCs or T cells enriched from blood (not recorded which). These receptor sequences come from a woman aged 45 to 65 who had been exposed to COVID-19.

The V and J genes are TRBV19 and TRBJ2-2; no clear D. V shed 7 bases and J shed 5 bases, with 8 bases lying between them. The CDR3 extends over 12 amino acids. Germline CDR1 and CDR2: LNHDA and SQIVND (reference sequence). CDR3 loop: CASIDSTGELFF. In DNA, the CDR3 is TGTGCCAGTATTGATAGTACCGGGGAGCTGTTTTTT.

Comments on this clone: Other DNA sequences within the sample encode an identical CDR3. The chain has TRBV29-1 and TRBJ1-5; tentatively, D is TRBD1 (5 bases). The length of the CDR3 is 12 residues. Germline loops: CDR1 SQVTM, CDR2 ANQGSEA. V lost 4 bases and J lost 3, with 7 bases in between. CDR3 sequence: CSVGGVNQPQHF. The CDR3 DNA sequence: TGCAGCGTTGGGGGCGTCAATCAGCCCCAGCATTTT.

The J gene is TRBJ2-7, the V gene TRBV6-5, with 9 nucleotides matching TRBD1. Losses at the gene ends were 7 bases for V and 2 bases for J; bases not matched to a gene: 3. This CDR3 has 13 residues. Germline CDR1 is MNHEY and CDR2 is SVGAGI. The CDR3 reads CASKRQGAYEQYF. Here the CDR3 DNA reads TGTGCCAGCAAGAGACAGGGGGCCTACGAGCAGTACTTC.

This chain links TRBV6-5 with TRBJ2-7; D may be TRBD1 (5 bases). The germline gives CDR1 MNHEY, CDR2 SVGAGI. Deletions cut 0 bases from V and 4 bases from J, with 13 bases between. CDR3 length equals 15 residues. In nucleotides, the CDR3 is TGTGCCAGCAGTTACTCGACCGGGCAGGGATACGAGCAGTACTTC. Translated, it gives CASSYSTGQGYEQYF.

This clone was counted only a few times. The V and J genes are TRBV13 and TRBJ1-6; 8 positions match TRBD1. This CDR3 contains 16 residues. Germline V CDR1 and CDR2: PRHDT, FYEKMQ (reference sequence). V shed 4 bases and J 5 bases; nucleotides not matched to a gene: 7. The CDR3 DNA reads as TGTGCCAGCAGCTCGACAGGGGAAAGGGATAATTCACCCCTCCACTTT. Translating it yields CASSSTGERDNSPLHF.

The V gene is TRBV7-9, the J gene TRBJ1-2; D remains ambiguous. Per the germline V gene, CDR1 is SEHNR and CDR2 is FQNEAQ (reference sequence). V gave up 4 bases and J gave up 4 bases, with 13 bases separating them. This CDR3 has 14 residues. The CDR3 loop reads CASSSPSTSYGYTF. As DNA, the CDR3 is TGTGCCAGCAGCTCGCCTTCCACCAGCTATGGCTACACCTTC.

This chain links TRBV29-1 with TRBJ1-1, with TRBD1 as a possible D gene (6 bases). V shed 2 bases and J shed 9 bases, with 13 bases lying between them. Germline assignment: CDR1 SQVTM and CDR2 ANQGSEA. This CDR3 contains 12 residues. Here the CDR3 reads CSVEKGQGKAFF. The DNA of the CDR3 is TGCAGCGTTGAAAAGGGACAAGGAAAAGCTTTCTTT. The variable domain in full, with the rest retrieved from reference TRBV29-1 and TRBJ1-1, is SAVISQKPSRDICQRGTSLTIQCQVDSQVTMMFWYRQQPGQSLTLIATANQGSEATYESGFVIDKFPISRPNLTFSTLTVSNMSPEDSSIYLCSVEKGQGKAFFGQGTRLTVV.

The V gene is TRBV3-1 (or the pseudogene TRBV3-2), the J gene TRBJ1-5; D gene unclear. V lost 8 bases, J lost 4 bases, and 6 bases lay in between. The CDR3 length is 11 residues. Germline V lookup: CDR1 LGHDT, CDR2 YNNKEL (reference sequence). This chain's CDR3 is CASSTNQPQHF. The CDR3 region has the DNA TGTGCCAGCTCGACTAATCAGCCCCAGCATTTT.

V is TRBV9 and J is TRBJ1-1; the match to TRBD1 covers 7 bases. J gave up 2 bases and V 3 bases, and 10 bases lay outside the gene matches. Germline CDR1 and CDR2: SGDLS and YYNGEE. The CDR3 sequence is 16 residues long. CDR3 in amino acids: CASSGDRADRNTEAFF. CDR3 sequence (DNA): TGTGCCAGCAGCGGAGACAGGGCCGACCGTAACACTGAAGCTTTCTTT.

The chain links TRBV4-1 to TRBJ1-3; D is possibly TRBD1 (5 bases). With 1 base removed from V and 0 bases from J, the gap between germline ends came to 13 bases. Germline CDR1 and CDR2: MGHRA and YSYEKL. This CDR3 contains 17 residues. CDR3 protein: CASSQAGHSFSGNTIYF. The CDR3 DNA sequence: TGCGCCAGCAGCCAAGCCGGACATTCCTTCTCTGGAAACACCATATATTTT.

This chain links TRBV9 with TRBJ2-5; TRBD2 matches at 9 bases. Germline assignment: CDR1 SGDLS and CDR2 YYNGEE. This CDR3 has 15 residues. After removal of 0 bases from V and 4 bases from J, the junction contained 4 bases not matched to a gene. CDR3 nucleotide sequence: TGTGCCAGCAGCGTAGGGGTAGCGGGGGCAGAGACCCAGTACTTC. Residues: CASSVGVAGAETQYF. Full variable domain (remainder filled in from reference TRBV9 and TRBJ2-5): DSGVTQTPKHLITATGQRVTLRCSPRSGDLSVYWYQQSLDQGLQFLIQYYNGEERAKGNILERFSAQQFPDLHSELNLSSLELGDSALYFCASSVGVAGAETQYFGPGTRLLVL.

This clone was found once. V usage is TRBV21-1 and J usage is TRBJ1-2. TRBV21-1 is designated a pseudogene. This CDR3 is built from 14 residues. The CDR3 region is CASNVPGLNYGYTF. DNA of the CDR3: TGTGCCAGCAACGTACCGGGTCTCAACTATGGCTACACCTTC.

V gene TRBV7-8 combines with J gene TRBJ1-5, with TRBD1 matching 8 bases. Per the germline V gene, CDR1 is SGHVS and CDR2 is FQNEAQ. Trimming took 5 bases from V and 4 from J; bases not matched to a gene: 7. This CDR3 comprises 15 residues. CDR3 DNA: TGTGCCAGCAGCCACAGACAGGGGAGGAATCAGCCCCAGCATTTT. It translates to CASSHRQGRNQPQHF.

This chain links TRBV11-2 with TRBJ2-1; 10 positions agree with TRBD1. The CDR3 length is 16 residues. Germline V gene lookup returns CDR1 SGHAT and CDR2 FQNNGV. V shed 2 bases, J shed 2 bases, and the junction held 3 bases outside the gene matches. The CDR3 DNA follows: TGTGCCAGCAGCTTACGGGACAGGGGCACCTACAATGAGCAGTTCTTC. Protein sequence: CASSLRDRGTYNEQFF. Drawing the rest from reference TRBV11-2 and TRBJ2-1, the complete variable domain is EAGVAQSPRYKIIEKRQSVAFWCNPISGHATLYWYQQILGQGPKLLIQFQNNGVVDDSQLPKDRFSAERLKGVDSTLKIQPAKLEDSAVYLCASSLRDRGTYNEQFFGPGTRLTVL.

This clone was seen ten or more times. Different DNA sequences within this sample yield the same CDR3. V is TRBV6-5 and J is TRBJ2-7, with 11 bases identical to TRBD2. From germline, CDR1 is MNHEY and CDR2 SVGAGI. Trimming removed 5 bases from V and 3 bases from J; junction bases left unmatched: 3. The CDR3 length is 14 residues. The CDR3 loop reads CASSTSGGHYEQYF. The CDR3 bases are TGTGCCAGCAGTACTAGCGGGGGACACTACGAGCAGTACTTC.

The rearrangement joins TRBV4-3 to TRBJ1-1, with TRBD1 identical over 8 bases. This CDR3 comprises 13 residues. V shed 1 base and J 10 bases; nucleotides not matched to a gene: 5. Germline CDR1 reads LGHNA; CDR2 reads YSLEER. The CDR3 is CASSQVPTGGAFF. The CDR3 DNA reads as TGCGCCAGCAGCCAAGTACCTACAGGGGGAGCTTTCTTT.